This entry is about one T cell receptor beta chain. The sample comes from a study of blood T cell repertoires in COVID-19. Study in general: The study drew acute and convalescent COVID-19 samples from the United States, Italy and Spain. T cells, B-cell-depleted T cells, or PBMCs supplied cDNA or gDNA.

J was trimmed by 5 bases and V by 3 bases; bases with no gene match: 11. Germline CDR1 is LNHDA and CDR2 is SQIVND (reference sequence). CDR3 size: 16 residues. In the study's own analysis: Reference gene primer amplification in the assay estimated nucleated cell counts. Produced via immunoSEQ multiplex PCR; TCRdb's table is partial and in-frame only. V, J and clone size derive from that table, while D and trimming were established from the DNA sequence. The top ten clones hold about 4.1% of a sample with 80,000 to 100,000 clones, 81% of them seen once. The sequence was collected from a man aged 55 to 70 with acute or convalescent COVID-19. The chain links TRBV19 to TRBJ1-2, with 8 bases fitting TRBD1. Sequencing used peripheral blood. CDR3 amino acids: CASSMRGPQGEYGYTF. The CDR3 nucleotides read TGTGCCAGTAGTATGAGAGGACCACAGGGGGAATATGGCTACACCTTC.